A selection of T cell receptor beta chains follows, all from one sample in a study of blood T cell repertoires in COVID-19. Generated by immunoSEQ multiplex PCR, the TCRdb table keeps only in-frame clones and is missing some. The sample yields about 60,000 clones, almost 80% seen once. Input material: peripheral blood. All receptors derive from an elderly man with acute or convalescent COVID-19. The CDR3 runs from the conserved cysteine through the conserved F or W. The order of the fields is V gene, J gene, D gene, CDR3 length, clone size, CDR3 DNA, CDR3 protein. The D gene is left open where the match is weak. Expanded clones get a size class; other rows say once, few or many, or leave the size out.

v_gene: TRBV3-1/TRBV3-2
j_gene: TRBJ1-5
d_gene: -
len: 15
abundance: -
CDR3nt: TGTGCCAGCAGCCAAGGTTCTCAGGGGAATCAGCCCCAGCATTTT
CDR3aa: CASSQGSQGNQPQHF

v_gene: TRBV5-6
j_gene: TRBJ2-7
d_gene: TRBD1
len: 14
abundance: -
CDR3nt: TGTGCCAGCAGCTTCGGACAGGGTCGACACGAGCAGTACTTC
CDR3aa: CASSFGQGRHEQYF

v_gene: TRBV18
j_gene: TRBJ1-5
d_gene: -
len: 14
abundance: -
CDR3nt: TGTGCCAGCTCCCCTGCACAGGGCAATCAGCCCCAGCATTTT
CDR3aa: CASSPAQGNQPQHF

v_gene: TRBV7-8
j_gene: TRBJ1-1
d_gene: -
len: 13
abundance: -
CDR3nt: TGTGCCAGCAGCAATCGACAGAACACTGAAGCTTTCTTT
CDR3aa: CASSNRQNTEAFF

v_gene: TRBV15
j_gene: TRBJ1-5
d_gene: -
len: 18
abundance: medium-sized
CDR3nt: TGTGCCACCAGCAGAGATACTATGGGGGCTCCTTCTGATCAGCCCCAGCATTTT
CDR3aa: CATSRDTMGAPSDQPQHF

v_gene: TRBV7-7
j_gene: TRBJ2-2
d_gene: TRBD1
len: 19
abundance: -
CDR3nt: TGTGCTAGCAGCTTGGACAGGGCCTTTATTGGGAAAAACACCGGGGAGCTGTTTTTT
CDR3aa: CASSLDRAFIGKNTGELFF

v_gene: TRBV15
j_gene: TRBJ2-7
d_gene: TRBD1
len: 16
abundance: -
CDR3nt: TGTGCCACCAGCCTAGGGACAGCGGAGCGCCCCTACGAGCAGTACTTC
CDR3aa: CATSLGTAERPYEQYF

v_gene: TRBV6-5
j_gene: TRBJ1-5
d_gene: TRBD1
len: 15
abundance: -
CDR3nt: TGTGCCAGCAGTTATTCAGGGGGCAAAGATCAGCCCCAGCATTTT
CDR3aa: CASSYSGGKDQPQHF

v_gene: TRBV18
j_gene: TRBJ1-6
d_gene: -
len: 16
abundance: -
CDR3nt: TGTGCCAGCTCACCGGGGGGTAGTGCCTTCGATTCACCCCTCCACTTT
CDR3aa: CASSPGGSAFDSPLHF

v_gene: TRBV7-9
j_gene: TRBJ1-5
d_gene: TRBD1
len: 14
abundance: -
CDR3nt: TGTGCCAGCAGCTGGGGGACAGAGGGTCAGCCCCAGCATTTT
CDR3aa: CASSWGTEGQPQHF

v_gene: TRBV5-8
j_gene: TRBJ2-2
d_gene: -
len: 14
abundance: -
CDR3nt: TGTGCCAGCAGCTTCCCCGGGAGCACCGGGGAGCTGTTTTTT
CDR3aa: CASSFPGSTGELFF

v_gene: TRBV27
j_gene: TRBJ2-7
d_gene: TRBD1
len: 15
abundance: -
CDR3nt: TGTGCCAGCAGGTCTGCAGGGACAGGAGCCTACGAGCAGTACTTC
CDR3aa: CASRSAGTGAYEQYF

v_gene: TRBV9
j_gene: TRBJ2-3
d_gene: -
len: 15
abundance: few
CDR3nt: TGTGCCAGCAGCGTACGGGGGGCTAGCACAGATACGCAGTATTTT
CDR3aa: CASSVRGASTDTQYF

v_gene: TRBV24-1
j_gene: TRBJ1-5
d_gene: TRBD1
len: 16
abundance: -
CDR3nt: TGTGCCACCAGTGATACCGGGACAGCCAGCAATCAGCCCCAGCATTTT
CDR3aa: CATSDTGTASNQPQHF

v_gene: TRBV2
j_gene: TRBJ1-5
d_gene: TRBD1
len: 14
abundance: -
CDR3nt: TGTGCCAGCTCGCGGGACAGGGTCAATCAGCCCCAGCATTTT
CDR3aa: CASSRDRVNQPQHF

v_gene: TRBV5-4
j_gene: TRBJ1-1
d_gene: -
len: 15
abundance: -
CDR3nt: TGTGCCAGCAGCTTGGCCCGGGACAAGAACACTGAAGCTTTCTTT
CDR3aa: CASSLARDKNTEAFF

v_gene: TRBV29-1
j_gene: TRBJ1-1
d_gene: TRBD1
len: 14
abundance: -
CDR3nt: TGCAGCGTCTTAGGGGACAGAAGTCACACTGAAGCTTTCTTT
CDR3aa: CSVLGDRSHTEAFF

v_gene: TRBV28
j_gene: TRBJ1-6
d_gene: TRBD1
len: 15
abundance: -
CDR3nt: TGTGCCAGCAACCGACCGACAGGGACAGAATCACCCCTCCACTTT
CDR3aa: CASNRPTGTESPLHF

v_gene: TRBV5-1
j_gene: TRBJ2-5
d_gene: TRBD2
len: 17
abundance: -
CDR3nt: TGCGCCAGCTATTCCGGGACTAGCGGGGGGCTCCAAGAGACCCAGTACTTC
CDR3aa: CASYSGTSGGLQETQYF

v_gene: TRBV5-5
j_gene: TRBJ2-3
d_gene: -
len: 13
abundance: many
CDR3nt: TGTGCCAGCAGCAGGGACTCCACAGATACGCAGTATTTT
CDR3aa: CASSRDSTDTQYF

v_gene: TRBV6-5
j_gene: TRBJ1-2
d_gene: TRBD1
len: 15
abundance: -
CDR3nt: TGTGCCAGCAGTTACGATGGGGACAGGGACTATGGCTACACCTTC
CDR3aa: CASSYDGDRDYGYTF

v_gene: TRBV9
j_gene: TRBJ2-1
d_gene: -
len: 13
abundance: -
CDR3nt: TGTGCCAGCAGCGTAGGACAGGTCAATGAGCAGTTCTTC
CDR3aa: CASSVGQVNEQFF

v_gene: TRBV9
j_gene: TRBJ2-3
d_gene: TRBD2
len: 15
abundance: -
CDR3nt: TGTGCCAGCAGCGTAGTGGGCGGGAGCCCAGATACGCAGTATTTT
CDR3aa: CASSVVGGSPDTQYF

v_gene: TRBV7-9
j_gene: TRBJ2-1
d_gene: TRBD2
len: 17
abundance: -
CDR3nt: TGTGCCAGCAGCCCGGGGGATAGCGGGAGCAAGTACAATGAGCAGTTCTTC
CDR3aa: CASSPGDSGSKYNEQFF

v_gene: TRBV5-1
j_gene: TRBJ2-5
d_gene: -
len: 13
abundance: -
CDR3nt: TGCGCCAGCAGCTTGGGTCAGGGGGAGACCCAGTACTTC
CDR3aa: CASSLGQGETQYF

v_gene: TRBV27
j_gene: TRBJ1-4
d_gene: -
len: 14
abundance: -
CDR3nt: TGTGCCAGCAGTTCCTTAGGTGGAGGTGGAAAACTGTTTTTT
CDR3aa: CASSSLGGGGKLFF

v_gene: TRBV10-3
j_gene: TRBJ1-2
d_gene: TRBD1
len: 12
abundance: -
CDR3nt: TGTGCCATCAGCCGGACAGGCTATGGCTACACCTTC
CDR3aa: CAISRTGYGYTF

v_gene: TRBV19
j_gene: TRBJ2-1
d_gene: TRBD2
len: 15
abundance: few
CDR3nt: TGTGCCAGTAGTACCGGGACTAGCGGGAGTTATGAGCAGTTCTTC
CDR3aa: CASSTGTSGSYEQFF

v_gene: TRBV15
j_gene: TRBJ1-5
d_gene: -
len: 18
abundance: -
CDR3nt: TGTGCCACCAGCAGAGGCGATAGGGGTTCATATGGCAATCAGCCCCAGCATTTT
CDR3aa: CATSRGDRGSYGNQPQHF

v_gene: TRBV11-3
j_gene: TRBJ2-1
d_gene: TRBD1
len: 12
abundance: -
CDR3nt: TGTGCCAGCAGTACACCGGGACAGGAGCAGTTCTTC
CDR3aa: CASSTPGQEQFF

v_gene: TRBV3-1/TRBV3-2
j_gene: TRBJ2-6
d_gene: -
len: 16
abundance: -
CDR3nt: TGTGCCAGCAGCCTCCGGGGGACCTCTGGGGCCAACGTCCTGACTTTC
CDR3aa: CASSLRGTSGANVLTF

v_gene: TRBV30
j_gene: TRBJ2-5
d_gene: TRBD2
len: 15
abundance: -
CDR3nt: TGTGCCTGGAGTGCCCCCCTAGCGGGGAAAGAGACCCAGTACTTC
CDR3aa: CAWSAPLAGKETQYF

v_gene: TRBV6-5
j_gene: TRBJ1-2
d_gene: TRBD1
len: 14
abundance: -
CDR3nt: TGTGCCAGCAGACGCCGGGACAGAAAGGGCGGCTACACCTTC
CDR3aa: CASRRRDRKGGYTF

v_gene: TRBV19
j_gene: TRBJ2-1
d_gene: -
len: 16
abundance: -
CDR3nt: TGTGCCAGTAGAAGCCATAGCGGAAGCTCCTACAATGAGCAGTTCTTC
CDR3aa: CASRSHSGSSYNEQFF

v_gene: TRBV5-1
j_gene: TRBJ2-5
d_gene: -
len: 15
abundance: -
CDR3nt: TGCGCCAGCAGCCTAAACACAGGGGGGGGAGAGACCCAGTACTTC
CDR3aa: CASSLNTGGGETQYF

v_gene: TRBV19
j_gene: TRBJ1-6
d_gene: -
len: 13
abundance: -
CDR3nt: TGTGCCAGTAGTATCCGGTCTAATTCACCCCTCCACTTT
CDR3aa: CASSIRSNSPLHF

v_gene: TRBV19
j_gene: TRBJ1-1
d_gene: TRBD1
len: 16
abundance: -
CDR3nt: TGTGCCAGTAGTGCCCCCGGGACAGATATGAACACTGAAGCTTTCTTT
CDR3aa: CASSAPGTDMNTEAFF

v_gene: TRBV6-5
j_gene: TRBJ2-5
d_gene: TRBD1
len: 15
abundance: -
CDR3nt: TGTGCCAGCAGTCCCGGACAGGGGATCCAAGAGACCCAGTACTTC
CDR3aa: CASSPGQGIQETQYF

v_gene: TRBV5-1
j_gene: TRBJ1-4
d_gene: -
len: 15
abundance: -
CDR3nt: TGCGCCAGCATGTCCGGTAGTGCAACTAATGAAAAACTGTTTTTT
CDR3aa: CASMSGSATNEKLFF

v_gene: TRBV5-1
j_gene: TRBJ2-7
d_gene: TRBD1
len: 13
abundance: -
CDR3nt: TGCGCCAGCAGCTACACAGGGGGCTACGAGCAGTACTTC
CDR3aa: CASSYTGGYEQYF

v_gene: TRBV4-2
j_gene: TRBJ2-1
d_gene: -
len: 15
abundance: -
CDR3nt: TGTGCCAGCAGCCCTGTGGTAGCAATCGTCGATGAGCAGTTCTTC
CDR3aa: CASSPVVAIVDEQFF

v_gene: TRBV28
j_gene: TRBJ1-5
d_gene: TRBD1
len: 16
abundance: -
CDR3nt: TGTGCCAGCAGCCCGACAGGGGGAGGATGGCATCAGCCCCAGCATTTT
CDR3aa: CASSPTGGGWHQPQHF

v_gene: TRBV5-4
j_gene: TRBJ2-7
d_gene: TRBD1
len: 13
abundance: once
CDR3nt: TGTGCCAGCAGCTTGACAGGGGGCTACGAGCAGTACTTC
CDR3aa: CASSLTGGYEQYF

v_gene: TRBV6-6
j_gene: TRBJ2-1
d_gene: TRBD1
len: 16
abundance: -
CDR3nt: TGTGCCAGCAGCTACCCCGGGACAGGGAATTTAGATGAGCAGTTCTTC
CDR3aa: CASSYPGTGNLDEQFF

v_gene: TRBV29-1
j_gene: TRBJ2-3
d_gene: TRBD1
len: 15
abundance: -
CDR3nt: TGCAGCGTTGCAGGGGGTTTTTCCGGGACAGATACGCAGTATTTT
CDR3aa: CSVAGGFSGTDTQYF

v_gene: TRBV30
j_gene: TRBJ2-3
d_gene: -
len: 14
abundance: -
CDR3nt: TGTGCCTGGAGTGTAACGGCGGGCGGAGATACGCAGTATTTT
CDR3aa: CAWSVTAGGDTQYF